Sequencing of this TCR beta chain was carried out in a study of human T cells and chemical hapten exposure. Germline values: CDR1 WSHSY, CDR2 SAAADI. The CDR3 extends over 13 amino acids. V was clipped by 10 bases and J by 3 bases; unmatched bases: 9. Time point defined: pre-sensitization, week 0. Treatment reported: therapeutic diphenylcyclopropenone sensitization with weekly scalp DPC. It was unfractionated whole blood from which total RNA was extracted. In its sample, this clonotype was seen a few times. Each CDR3 protein gets one entry after TCRdb re-called the RACE reads with MiXCR. The table has 95,000 to 100,000 distinct CDR3 sequences, less than 14% seen once.

This chain connects TRBV10-2 to TRBJ2-7; 7 nucleotides line up with TRBD2. The TCR was taken from a woman aged 55-75 years with alopecia areata. Some clones in this sample may be carry-over from other donors' samples. Specimen: whole blood, collected in connection with sensitization to the hapten diphenylcyclopropenone (DPC). CDR3 amino acids: CATLLGGDYEQYF. CDR3 nucleotides: TGCGCCACCCTACTGGGAGGGGACTACGAGCAGTACTTC.